This T cell receptor beta chain derives from a study of blood T cells in healthy people across ages. Study overall: Template switching picked up about one barcoded beta molecule for each two T cells.

Study-wide results and caveats: Diversity figures based on one million T cells were deemed too low.

In this sample, this clonotype turned up a few times. Antigen unknown. CDR3 length: 13 amino acids. Looked up from germline, CDR1 is SSHAT and CDR2 is FNYEAQ (reference sequence). V was clipped by 5 bases and J by 4 bases, with 11 bases between them. Primed by a sample-barcoded 5' primer and a J-beta primer mix, a second PCR proceeded for about 6 to 11 cycles. TCRdb re-analysed the 5' RACE reads in MiXCR, keeping a single row per CDR3 protein. This table has 550,000 to 600,000 distinct CDR3 sequences, about 26% appearing once. The donors, healthy Caucasians from Russia, were aged roughly 6 to 100. The sample taken for sequencing was blood. This rearrangement joins TRBV7-7 to TRBJ1-1; no clear D. This clonotype was obtained from a woman between 65 and 79 years old in good health. As DNA, the CDR3 is TGTGCCAGCAGCGTTACGACGGGCACTGAAGCTTTCTTT. Amino acid sequence: CASSVTTGTEAFF.